This passage covers 9 T cell receptor beta chains from one sample sequenced in a study of shared clonotypes between healthy human individuals. Method: immunoSEQ multiplex PCR; TCRdb's copy keeps in-frame clones and lacks some. This table has more than 1.2 million clones, approximately 98.5% appearing once. Sequencing was performed on naive CD4+ T cells sorted from blood. The subset denotes: CD45RA+ positively selected. These receptors all stem from a man between 25 and 39 years old in good health.

On this clone itself: This sample also contains other DNA sequences that code for the same CDR3. This sequence joins TRBV5-1 and TRBJ2-3; TRBD1 matches at 8 bases. CDR1 and CDR2 from the germline V gene are SGHRS and YFSETQ. Losses at the gene ends were 0 bases for V and 4 bases for J; bases not matched to a gene: 1. The CDR3 has 14 amino acids. CDR3 sequence (DNA): TGCGCCAGCAGCTTGGGACAGGGGTCAGATACGCAGTATTTT. It is translated as CASSLGQGSDTQYF.

The chain uses TRBV5-8 and TRBJ2-7; D not certain. V lost 4 bases, J lost 2 bases, and 10 bases lay in between. CDR1 SGHTS and CDR2 YDEGEE come from the germline V gene. The CDR3 consists of 13 residues. CDR3 residues: CASSATVPYEQYF. In nucleotides, the CDR3 is TGTGCCAGCAGCGCTACGGTGCCCTACGAGCAGTACTTC.

J is TRBJ1-1 and V is TRBV6-5; D not certain. Germline CDR1 is MNHEY and CDR2 is SVGAGI. V lost 6 bases and J lost 5, with 13 bases in between. The CDR3 has 13 amino acids. The CDR3 is CASSLTPWTEAFF. For the CDR3, the DNA is TGTGCCAGCAGCCTAACCCCTTGGACTGAAGCTTTCTTT.

This chain uses TRBV5-1 with TRBJ2-5; D may be TRBD2 (6 bases). Germline V gene data show CDR1 as SGHRS and CDR2 as YFSETQ. The CDR3 sequence is 15 residues long. Trimming took 0 bases from V and 7 from J, leaving 16 bases between them. The CDR3 protein is CASSLAGALKGTQYF. The CDR3 DNA sequence: TGCGCCAGCAGCTTGGCGGGAGCCCTAAAGGGGACCCAGTACTTC. Using reference TRBV5-1 and TRBJ2-5 for the parts outside the CDR3, the full variable domain is KAGVTQTPRYLIKTRGQQVTLSCSPISGHRSVSWYQQTPGQGLQFLFEYFSETQRNKGNFPGRFSGRQFSNSRSEMNVSTLELGDSALYLCASSLAGALKGTQYFGPGTRLLVL.

This clone was seen once. V gene TRBV5-6 combines with J gene TRBJ2-7; 7 nucleotides line up with TRBD2. From germline, CDR1 is SGHDT and CDR2 YYEEEE. After removal of 1 base from V and 0 bases from J, the junction contained 4 bases not matched to a gene. This CDR3 contains 15 residues. CDR3 loop: CASSLSGGSSYEQYF. The CDR3 coding sequence is TGTGCCAGCAGCTTGTCTGGCGGGAGCTCCTACGAGCAGTACTTC.

V is TRBV11-3 and J is TRBJ2-1; the D is unclear. Germline CDR1 SGHNT, CDR2 YENEEA. V lost 0 bases to trimming and J lost 2 bases, with 14 bases between them. This CDR3 comprises 17 residues. The CDR3 bases are TGTGCCAGCAGCTTAGATGGGGATTTAACCCCCTACAATGAGCAGTTCTTC. Protein: CASSLDGDLTPYNEQFF.

The V and J genes are TRBV9 and TRBJ1-2; D remains unclear. Germline CDR1 is SGDLS and CDR2 is YYNGEE. Trimming removed 3 bases from V and 14 bases from J, with 14 bases in between. This CDR3 contains 11 residues. This chain's CDR3 is CASSAPRPATF. For the CDR3, the DNA is TGTGCCAGCAGCGCTCCGCGCCCAGCTACCTTC. The variable domain in full, completed from reference TRBV9 and TRBJ1-2, reads DSGVTQTPKHLITATGQRVTLRCSPRSGDLSVYWYQQSLDQGLQFLIQYYNGEERAKGNILERFSAQQFPDLHSELNLSSLELGDSALYFCASSAPRPATFGSGTRLTVV.

This chain joins TRBV29-1 and TRBJ2-2, with 7 bases identical to TRBD1. Germline values: CDR1 SQVTM, CDR2 ANQGSEA. This CDR3 is 15 amino acids long. The ends lost 7 bases at V and 2 bases at J; junction bases unmatched: 10. The DNA of the CDR3 is TGCAGCGCTGGGACAGCGAGCCTAAACACCGGGGAGCTGTTTTTT. This encodes CSAGTASLNTGELFF.

The chain joins TRBV5-1 to TRBJ2-2; 15 bases are shared with TRBD2. With 3 bases clipped from V and 2 bases from J, the junction kept 5 bases outside the gene matches. The CDR3 extends over 18 amino acids. CDR1 and CDR2 from the germline V gene are SGHRS and YFSETQ. DNA of the CDR3: TGCGCCAGCAGCTGGGGACTAGCGGGAGGCCTCAACACCGGGGAGCTGTTTTTT. Amino acids: CASSWGLAGGLNTGELFF.